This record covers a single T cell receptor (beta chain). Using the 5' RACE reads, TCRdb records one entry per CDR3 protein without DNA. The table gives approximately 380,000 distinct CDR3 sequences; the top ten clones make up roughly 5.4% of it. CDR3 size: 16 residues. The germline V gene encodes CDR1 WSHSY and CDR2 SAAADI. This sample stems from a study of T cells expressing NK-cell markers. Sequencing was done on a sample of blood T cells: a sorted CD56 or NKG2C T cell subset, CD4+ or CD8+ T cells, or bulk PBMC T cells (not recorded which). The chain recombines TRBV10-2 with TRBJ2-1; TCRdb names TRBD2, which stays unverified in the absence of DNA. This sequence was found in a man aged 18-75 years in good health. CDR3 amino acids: CASSDPAGGIYNEQFF.